Given below is one T cell receptor beta chain in context. This sample was taken from a study of blood T cell repertoires in COVID-19. The overall study: Sites across the United States, Italy and Spain contributed samples from acute and convalescent COVID-19. Nucleic acid was either cDNA or gDNA, and it came from T cells, B-cell-depleted T cells, or PBMCs.

In the original processing: The assay estimated nucleated cells by amplifying reference gene primers. The repertoire was sequenced with immunoSEQ multiplex PCR; TCRdb's copy has only in-frame clones and lacks some. V and J calls and clone size follow that table, whereas D and trimming were derived from the DNA. The table shows around 82,000 clones, with 70% to 90% occurring only once. This CDR3 region has 14 residues. Trimming took 8 bases from V and 5 from J; bases not matched to a gene: 8. Germline CDR1 and CDR2: MNHEY and SVGAGI. The TCR comes from a man aged 70-80 years with active or convalescent COVID-19. The rearrangement links TRBV6-5 to TRBJ1-5; 8 bases agree with TRBD1. The sequenced material came from peripheral blood. The chain's CDR3 is CASLGQGIDQPQHF. Written as DNA, the CDR3 is TGTGCCAGCCTAGGACAGGGAATAGATCAGCCCCAGCATTTT.